The 10 T cell receptor beta chains below come from one sample, sequenced in a study of radiation and T cells in renal cell carcinoma. Sequenced by immunoSEQ multiplex PCR; TCRdb stores in-frame clones only, minus some. The sample holds 70,000 to 80,000 clones, around 86% seen once. Time point in this sample: blood 2 weeks post-SBRT. Treatment described: 15 Gy SBRT to primary tumor, nephrectomy 4 weeks later. Specimen: blood, collected from a patient whose treatment included radiotherapy and nephrectomy. The receptors come from a woman between 45 and 65 years old with renal cell carcinoma.

V and J are TRBV7-2 and TRBJ2-7; 7 bases map to TRBD1. The CDR3 contains 14 residues. V gave up 1 base and J gave up 3 bases; unmatched junction bases: 3. The germline V gene encodes CDR1 SGHTA and CDR2 FQGNSA. CDR3 amino acids: CASSLDQGVYEQYF. CDR3 nucleotide sequence: TGTGCCAGCAGCTTAGATCAGGGGGTCTACGAGCAGTACTTC. The variable domain in full, completed from reference TRBV7-2 and TRBJ2-7, reads GAGVSQSPSNKVTEKGKDVELRCDPISGHTALYWYRQSLGQGLEFLIYFQGNSAPDKSGLPSDRFSAERTGGSVSTLTIQRTQQEDSAVYLCASSLDQGVYEQYFGPGTRLTVT.

This clone came up many times. The chain couples TRBV6-5 to TRBJ1-1; TRBD1 aligns across 10 bases. V gave up 6 bases and J gave up 6 bases; unmatched junction bases: 7. This CDR3 comprises 14 residues. Germline V gene lookup returns CDR1 MNHEY and CDR2 SVGAGI. The CDR3 is CASSQRQGASEAFF. Here the CDR3 DNA reads TGTGCCAGCAGCCAGAGACAGGGGGCCTCTGAAGCTTTCTTT.

The V and J genes are TRBV6-6 and TRBJ1-5; D possibly corresponds to TRBD1 (5 bases). Germline values: CDR1 MNHNY, CDR2 SVGAGI (reference sequence). Trimming pared 6 bases from V and 0 bases from J, leaving 12 bases between. The CDR3 extends over 15 amino acids. DNA of the CDR3: TGTGCCAGCAGCCTAGACAGCAATAGCAATCAGCCCCAGCATTTT. Its translation is CASSLDSNSNQPQHF.

J is TRBJ2-3 and V is TRBV27, with D unclear. The CDR3 runs to 13 residues. Germline CDR1 reads MNHEY; CDR2 reads SMNVEV (reference sequence). With 2 bases removed from V and 2 bases from J, the gap between germline ends came to 5 bases. The CDR3 DNA follows: TGTGCCAGCAGTTTAGGATCCACAGATACGCAGTATTTT. It translates to CASSLGSTDTQYF.

The genes are TRBV5-5 and TRBJ2-3, with D hard to call. From germline, CDR1 is SGHKS and CDR2 YYEKEE (reference sequence). CDR3 size: 10 residues. Trimming took 0 bases from V and 9 from J, leaving 2 bases between them. The CDR3 reads CASSLGTQYF. For the CDR3, the DNA is TGTGCCAGCAGCTTGGGGACGCAGTATTTT. Based on the CDR3 plus reference TRBV5-5 and TRBJ2-3, the full variable domain is DAGVTQSPTHLIKTRGQQVTLRCSPISGHKSVSWYQQVLGQGPQFIFQYYEKEERGRGNFPDRFSARQFPNYSSELNVNALLLGDSALYLCASSLGTQYFGPGTRLTVL.

The V gene is TRBV6-4, the J gene TRBJ2-2, with D possibly matching TRBD1 (5 bases). Germline V gene data show CDR1 as MRHNA and CDR2 as SNTAGT. Trimming left V 4 bases short and J 2 bases short, with 5 bases between. CDR3 length: 13 residues. CDR3 DNA sequence: TGTGCCAGCAGTGGGACAAACACCGGGGAGCTGTTTTTT. It is translated as CASSGTNTGELFF.

This chain links TRBV5-4 with TRBJ1-2, with TRBD1 as a possible D gene (5 bases). Trimming took 5 bases from V and 7 from J, leaving 21 bases between them. The germline gives CDR1 SGHNT, CDR2 YYREEE (reference sequence). The CDR3 runs to 15 residues. The CDR3 nucleotides read TGTGCCAGCAGGTCGGACCTAGGGGACTACGCTGGCTACACCTTC. Its translation is CASRSDLGDYAGYTF.

The CDR3 DNA reads TGTGCCAGCAGCCCCGGTGGGATGAGGAGAGAGGATACGCAGTATTTT. Translation: CASSPGGMRREDTQYF. This chain joins TRBV5-4 and TRBJ2-3; D call uncertain. From germline, CDR1 is SGHNT and CDR2 YYREEE (reference sequence). V lost 4 bases to trimming and J lost 6 bases, with 21 bases between them. This CDR3 comprises 16 residues.

The chain links TRBV21-1 to TRBJ2-3; the D call in the table, TRBD2, was not verified against the DNA. TRBV21-1 is assigned pseudogene status. The CDR3 is 15 residues long. The CDR3 loop is CASNRFDGSTDTQYF. CDR3 in DNA: TGTGCCAGCAACCGGTTCGACGGGAGCACAGATACGCAGTATTTT.

The CDR3 DNA is TGCGCCAGCAGCCAAGAGCGGGAAAGGGCCTCTGGAAACACCATATATTTT. It translates to CASSQERERASGNTIYF. The rearrangement uses TRBV4-1 and TRBJ1-3; D not resolved. V was cut by 0 bases and J by 0 bases, with 12 bases left in between. Germline V gene sequence: CDR1 MGHRA, CDR2 YSYEKL. The CDR3 sequence is 17 residues long.